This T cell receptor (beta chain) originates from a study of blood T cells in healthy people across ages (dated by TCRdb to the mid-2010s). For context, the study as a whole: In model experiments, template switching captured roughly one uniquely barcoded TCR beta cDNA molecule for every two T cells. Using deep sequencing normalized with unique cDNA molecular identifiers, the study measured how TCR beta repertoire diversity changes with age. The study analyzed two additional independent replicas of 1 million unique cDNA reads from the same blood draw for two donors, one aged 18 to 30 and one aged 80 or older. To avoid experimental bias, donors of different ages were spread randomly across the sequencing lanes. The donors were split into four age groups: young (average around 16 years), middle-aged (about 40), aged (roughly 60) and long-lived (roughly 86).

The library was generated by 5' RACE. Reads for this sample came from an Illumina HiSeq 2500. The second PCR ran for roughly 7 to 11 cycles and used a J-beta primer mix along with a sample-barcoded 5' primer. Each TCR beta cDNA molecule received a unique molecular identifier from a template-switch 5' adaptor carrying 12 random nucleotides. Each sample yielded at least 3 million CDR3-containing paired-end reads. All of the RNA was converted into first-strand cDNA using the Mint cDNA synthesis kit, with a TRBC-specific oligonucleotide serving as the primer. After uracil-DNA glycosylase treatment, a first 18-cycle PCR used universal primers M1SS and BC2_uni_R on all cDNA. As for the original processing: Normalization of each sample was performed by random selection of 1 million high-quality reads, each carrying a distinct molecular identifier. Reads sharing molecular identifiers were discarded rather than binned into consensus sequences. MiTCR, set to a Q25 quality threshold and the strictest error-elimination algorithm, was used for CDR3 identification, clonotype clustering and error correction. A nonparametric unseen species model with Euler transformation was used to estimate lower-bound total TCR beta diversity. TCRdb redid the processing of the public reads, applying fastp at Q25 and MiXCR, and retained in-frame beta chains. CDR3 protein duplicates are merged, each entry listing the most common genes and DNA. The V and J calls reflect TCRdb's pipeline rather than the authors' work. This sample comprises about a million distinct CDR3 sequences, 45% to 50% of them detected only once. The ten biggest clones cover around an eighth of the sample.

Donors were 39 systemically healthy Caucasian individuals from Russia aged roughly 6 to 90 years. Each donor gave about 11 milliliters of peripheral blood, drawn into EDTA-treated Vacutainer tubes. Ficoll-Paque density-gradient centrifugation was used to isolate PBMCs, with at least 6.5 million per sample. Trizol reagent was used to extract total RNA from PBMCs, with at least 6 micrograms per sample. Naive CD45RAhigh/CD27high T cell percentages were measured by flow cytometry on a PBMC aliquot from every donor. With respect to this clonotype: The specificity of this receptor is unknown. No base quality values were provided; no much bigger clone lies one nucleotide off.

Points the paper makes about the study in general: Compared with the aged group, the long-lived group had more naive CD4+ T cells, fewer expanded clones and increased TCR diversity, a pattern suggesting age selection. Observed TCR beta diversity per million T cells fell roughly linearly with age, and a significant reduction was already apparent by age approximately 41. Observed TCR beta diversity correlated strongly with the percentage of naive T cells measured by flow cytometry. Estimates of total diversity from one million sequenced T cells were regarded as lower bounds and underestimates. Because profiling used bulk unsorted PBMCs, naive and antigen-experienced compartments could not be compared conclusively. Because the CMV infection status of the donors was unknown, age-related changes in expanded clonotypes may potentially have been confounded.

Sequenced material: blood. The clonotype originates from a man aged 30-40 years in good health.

The base sequence is TGTGCCAGCAGCCGTAGCACTAGAAGGGTCTACGAGCAGTACTTC. This gives the protein CASSRSTRRVYEQYF. In this chain, TRBV6-2 or TRBV6-3 is recombined with TRBJ2-7; TRBD2 is perhaps the D gene, given 5 matching bases. The CDR3 holds 15 amino acids from the cysteine to the phenylalanine. The CDR3 DNA has 45 bases and is translated from base 1. V is reduced by 6 bases and J by 3 bases, leaving a spacing of 18 bases between them. The germline V gene supplies CDR1 MNHEY and CDR2 SVGEGT.